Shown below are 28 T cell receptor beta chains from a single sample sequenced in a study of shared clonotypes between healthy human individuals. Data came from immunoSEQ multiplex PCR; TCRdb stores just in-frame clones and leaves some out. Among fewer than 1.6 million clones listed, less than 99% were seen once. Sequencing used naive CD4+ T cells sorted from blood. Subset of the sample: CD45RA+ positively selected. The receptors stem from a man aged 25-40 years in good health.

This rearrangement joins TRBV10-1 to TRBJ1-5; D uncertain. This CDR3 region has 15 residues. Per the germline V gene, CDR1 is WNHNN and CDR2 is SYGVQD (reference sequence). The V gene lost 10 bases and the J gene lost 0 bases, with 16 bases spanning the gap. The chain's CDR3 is CAIKYCTYSNQPQHF. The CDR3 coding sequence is TGCGCCATCAAGTACTGCACTTATAGCAATCAGCCCCAGCATTTT.

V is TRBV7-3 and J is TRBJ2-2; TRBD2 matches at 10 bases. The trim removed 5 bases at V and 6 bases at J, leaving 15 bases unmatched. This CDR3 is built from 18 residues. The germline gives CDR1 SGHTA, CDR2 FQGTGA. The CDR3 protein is CASSPLPLAGVRAGELFF. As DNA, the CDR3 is TGTGCCAGCAGCCCTCTCCCCCTAGCGGGAGTGAGGGCCGGGGAGCTGTTTTTT.

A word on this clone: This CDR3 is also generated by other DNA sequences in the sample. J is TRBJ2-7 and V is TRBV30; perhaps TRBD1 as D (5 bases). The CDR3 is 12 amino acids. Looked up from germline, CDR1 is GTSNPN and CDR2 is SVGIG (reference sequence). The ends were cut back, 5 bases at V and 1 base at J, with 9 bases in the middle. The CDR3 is CAWGAGSYEQYF. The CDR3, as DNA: TGTGCCTGGGGAGCAGGGTCCTACGAGCAGTACTTC. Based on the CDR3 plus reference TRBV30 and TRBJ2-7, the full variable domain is SQTIHQWPATLVQPVGSPLSLECTVEGTSNPNLYWYRQAAGRGLQLLFYSVGIGQISSEVPQNLSASRPQDRQFILSSKKLLLSDSGFYLCAWGAGSYEQYFGPGTRLTVT.

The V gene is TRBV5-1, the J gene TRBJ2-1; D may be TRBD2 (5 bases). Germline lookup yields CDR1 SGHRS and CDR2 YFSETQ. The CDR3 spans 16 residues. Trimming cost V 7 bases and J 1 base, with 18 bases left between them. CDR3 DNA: TGCGCCAGCGACCTTTTTGGGAGCCGGTCCTACAATGAGCAGTTCTTC. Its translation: CASDLFGSRSYNEQFF.

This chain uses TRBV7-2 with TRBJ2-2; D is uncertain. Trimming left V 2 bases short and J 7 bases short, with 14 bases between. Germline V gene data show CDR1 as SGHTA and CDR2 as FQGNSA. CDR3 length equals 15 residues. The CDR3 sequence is CASSLFHGTFGELFF. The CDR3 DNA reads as TGTGCCAGCAGCTTATTCCACGGTACATTCGGGGAGCTGTTTTTT.

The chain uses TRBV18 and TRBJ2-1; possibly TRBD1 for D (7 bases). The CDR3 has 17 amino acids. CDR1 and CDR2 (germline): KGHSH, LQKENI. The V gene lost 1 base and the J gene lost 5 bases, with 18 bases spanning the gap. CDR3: CASSPRGVTGYNNEQFF. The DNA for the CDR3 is TGTGCCAGCTCACCACGGGGGGTGACAGGGTACAACAATGAGCAGTTCTTC.

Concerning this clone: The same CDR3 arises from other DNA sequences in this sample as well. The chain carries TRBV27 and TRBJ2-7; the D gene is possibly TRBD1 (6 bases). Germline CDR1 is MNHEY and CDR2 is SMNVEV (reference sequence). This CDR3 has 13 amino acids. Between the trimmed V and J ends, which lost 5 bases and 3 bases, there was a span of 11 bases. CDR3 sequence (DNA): TGTGCCAGCAGTCCTACAGGGTTCTACGAGCAGTACTTC. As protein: CASSPTGFYEQYF.

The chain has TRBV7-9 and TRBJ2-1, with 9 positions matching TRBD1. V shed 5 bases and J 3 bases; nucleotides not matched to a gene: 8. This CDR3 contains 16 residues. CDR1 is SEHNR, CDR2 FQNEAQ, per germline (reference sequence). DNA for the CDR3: TGTGCCAGCAGCCAACACGGGGACAGGGACTACAATGAGCAGTTCTTC. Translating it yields CASSQHGDRDYNEQFF.

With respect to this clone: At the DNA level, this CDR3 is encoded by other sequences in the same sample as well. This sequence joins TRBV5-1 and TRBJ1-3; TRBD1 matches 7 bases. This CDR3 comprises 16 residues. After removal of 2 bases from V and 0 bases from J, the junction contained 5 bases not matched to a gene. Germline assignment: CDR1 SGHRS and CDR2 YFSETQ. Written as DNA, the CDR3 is TGCGCCAGCAGCTTAGTACAGGGGCTCTCTGGAAACACCATATATTTT. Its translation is CASSLVQGLSGNTIYF.

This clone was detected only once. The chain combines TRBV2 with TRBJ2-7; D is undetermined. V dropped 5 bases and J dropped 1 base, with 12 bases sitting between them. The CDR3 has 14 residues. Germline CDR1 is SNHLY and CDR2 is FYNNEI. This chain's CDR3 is CASSYAARSYEQYF. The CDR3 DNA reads TGTGCCAGCAGTTACGCGGCGAGGTCCTACGAGCAGTACTTC.

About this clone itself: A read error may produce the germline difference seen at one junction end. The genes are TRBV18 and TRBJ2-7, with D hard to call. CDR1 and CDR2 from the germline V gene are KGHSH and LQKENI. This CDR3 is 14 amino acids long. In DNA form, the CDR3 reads TGTACCAGCTCACCGACAAAAGGGTACCACGAGCAGTACTTC. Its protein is CTSSPTKGYHEQYF.

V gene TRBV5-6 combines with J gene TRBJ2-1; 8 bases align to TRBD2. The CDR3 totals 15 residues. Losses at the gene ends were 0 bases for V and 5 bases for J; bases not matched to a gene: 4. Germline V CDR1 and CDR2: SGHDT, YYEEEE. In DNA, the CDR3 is TGTGCCAGCAGCTTGGGACTAGCGTACGACAATGAGCAGTTCTTC. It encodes CASSLGLAYDNEQFF.

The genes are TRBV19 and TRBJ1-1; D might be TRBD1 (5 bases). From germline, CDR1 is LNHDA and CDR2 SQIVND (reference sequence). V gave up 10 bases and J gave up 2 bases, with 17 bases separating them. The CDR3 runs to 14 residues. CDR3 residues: CAIRPGPSNTEAFF. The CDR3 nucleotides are TGTGCCATCAGACCGGGACCCTCCAACACTGAAGCTTTCTTT.

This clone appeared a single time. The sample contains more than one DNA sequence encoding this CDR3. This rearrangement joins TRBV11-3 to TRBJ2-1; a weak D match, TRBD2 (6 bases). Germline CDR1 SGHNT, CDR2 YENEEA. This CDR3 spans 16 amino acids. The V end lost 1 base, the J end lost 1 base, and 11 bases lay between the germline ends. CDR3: CASSLGVGGSYNEQFF. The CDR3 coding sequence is TGTGCCAGCAGCTTAGGGGTCGGGGGATCCTACAATGAGCAGTTCTTC. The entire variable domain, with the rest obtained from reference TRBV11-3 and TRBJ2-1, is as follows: EAGVVQSPRYKIIEKKQPVAFWCNPISGHNTLYWYLQNLGQGPELLIRYENEEAVDDSQLPKDRFSAERLKGVDSTLKIQPAELGDSAVYLCASSLGVGGSYNEQFFGPGTRLTVL.

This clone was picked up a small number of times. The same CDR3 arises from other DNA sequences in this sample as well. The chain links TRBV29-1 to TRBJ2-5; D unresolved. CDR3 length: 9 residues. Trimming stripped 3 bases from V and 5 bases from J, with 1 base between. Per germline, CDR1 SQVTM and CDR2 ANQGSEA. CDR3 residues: CSVEETQYF. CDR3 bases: TGCAGCGTTGAGGAGACCCAGTACTTC.

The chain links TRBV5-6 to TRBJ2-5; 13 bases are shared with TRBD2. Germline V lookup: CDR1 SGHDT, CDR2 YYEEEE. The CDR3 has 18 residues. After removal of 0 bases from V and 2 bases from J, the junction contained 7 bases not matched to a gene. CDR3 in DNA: TGTGCCAGCAGCTTGGCTGGACTAGCGGGAGTTGGGCAAGAGACCCAGTACTTC. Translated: CASSLAGLAGVGQETQYF.

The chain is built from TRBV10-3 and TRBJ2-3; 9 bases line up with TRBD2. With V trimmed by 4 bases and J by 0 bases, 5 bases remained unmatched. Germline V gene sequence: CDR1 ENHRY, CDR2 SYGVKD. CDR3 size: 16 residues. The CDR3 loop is CAISAKTSGSTDTQYF. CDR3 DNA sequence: TGTGCCATCAGTGCAAAGACTAGCGGTAGCACAGATACGCAGTATTTT.

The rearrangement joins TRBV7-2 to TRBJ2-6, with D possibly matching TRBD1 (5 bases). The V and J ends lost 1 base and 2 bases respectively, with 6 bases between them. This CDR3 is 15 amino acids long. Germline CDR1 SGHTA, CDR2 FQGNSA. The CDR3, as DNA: TGTGCCAGCAGCTTAGGGGGCACTGGGGCCAACGTCCTGACTTTC. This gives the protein CASSLGGTGANVLTF.

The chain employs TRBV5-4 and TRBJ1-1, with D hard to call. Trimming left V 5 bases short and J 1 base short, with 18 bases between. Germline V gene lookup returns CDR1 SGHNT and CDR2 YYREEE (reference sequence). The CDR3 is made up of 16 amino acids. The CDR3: CASSLGPKHGNTEAFF. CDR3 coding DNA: TGTGCCAGCAGTCTGGGCCCCAAACACGGGAACACTGAAGCTTTCTTT.

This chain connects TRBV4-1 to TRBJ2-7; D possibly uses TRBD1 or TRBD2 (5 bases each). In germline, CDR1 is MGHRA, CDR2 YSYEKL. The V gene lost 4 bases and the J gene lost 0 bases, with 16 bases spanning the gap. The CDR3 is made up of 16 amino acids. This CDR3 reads CASSRQGTALSYEQYF. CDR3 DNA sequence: TGCGCCAGCAGCCGACAAGGGACGGCACTCTCCTACGAGCAGTACTTC.

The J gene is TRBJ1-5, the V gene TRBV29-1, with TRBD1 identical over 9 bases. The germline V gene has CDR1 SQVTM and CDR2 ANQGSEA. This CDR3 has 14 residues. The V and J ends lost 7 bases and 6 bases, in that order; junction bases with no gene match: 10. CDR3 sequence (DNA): TGCAGCGCAATACTGTCACAGGGGGCTCAGCCCCAGCATTTT. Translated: CSAILSQGAQPQHF. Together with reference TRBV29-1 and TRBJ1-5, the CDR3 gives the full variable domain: SAVISQKPSRDICQRGTSLTIQCQVDSQVTMMFWYRQQPGQSLTLIATANQGSEATYESGFVIDKFPISRPNLTFSTLTVSNMSPEDSSIYLCSAILSQGAQPQHFGDGTRLSIL.

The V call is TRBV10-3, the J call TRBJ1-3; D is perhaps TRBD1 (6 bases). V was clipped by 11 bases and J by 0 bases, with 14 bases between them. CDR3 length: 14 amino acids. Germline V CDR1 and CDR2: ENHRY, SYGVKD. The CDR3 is CAAQGPISGNTIYF. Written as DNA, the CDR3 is TGTGCCGCCCAGGGGCCTATCTCTGGAAACACCATATATTTT.

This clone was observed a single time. The CDR3 region is CASSSTDEQYF. The CDR3 DNA is TGTGCCAGCAGTTCCACGGACGAGCAGTACTTC. This sequence joins TRBV6-5 and TRBJ2-7; no clear D. The CDR3 has 11 amino acids. V was shortened by 4 bases and J by 5 bases, with 6 bases between the two germline ends. CDR1 and CDR2 from the germline V gene are MNHEY and SVGAGI.

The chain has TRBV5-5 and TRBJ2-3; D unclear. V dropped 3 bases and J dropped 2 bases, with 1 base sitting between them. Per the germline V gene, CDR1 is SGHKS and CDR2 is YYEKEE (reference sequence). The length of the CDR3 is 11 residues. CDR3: CASSYTDTQYF. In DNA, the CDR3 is TGTGCCAGCAGCTACACAGATACGCAGTATTTT.

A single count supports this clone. For the CDR3, the DNA is TGTGCCAGCAGCTTAGCGGTACAGGGGTTAATGAACACTGAAGCTTTCTTT. Translating it yields CASSLAVQGLMNTEAFF. The chain joins TRBV7-8 to TRBJ1-1; 7 bases fit TRBD1. CDR3 length: 17 amino acids. CDR1 and CDR2 from the germline V gene are SGHVS and FQNEAQ. J lost 0 bases, V lost 0 bases, and 7 bases had no gene match.

CDR3 bases: TGTGCCAGCAGCTTAGTGGCACCAGGGGACTACACCTTC. Its translation is CASSLVAPGDYTF. The chain is built from TRBV11-2 and TRBJ1-2; D is perhaps TRBD1 (6 bases). Germline V gene lookup returns CDR1 SGHAT and CDR2 FQNNGV. The V and J ends lost 1 base and 10 bases respectively, with 13 bases between them. This CDR3 is 13 amino acids long. Full variable domain (remainder filled in from reference TRBV11-2 and TRBJ1-2): EAGVAQSPRYKIIEKRQSVAFWCNPISGHATLYWYQQILGQGPKLLIQFQNNGVVDDSQLPKDRFSAERLKGVDSTLKIQPAKLEDSAVYLCASSLVAPGDYTFGSGTRLTVV.

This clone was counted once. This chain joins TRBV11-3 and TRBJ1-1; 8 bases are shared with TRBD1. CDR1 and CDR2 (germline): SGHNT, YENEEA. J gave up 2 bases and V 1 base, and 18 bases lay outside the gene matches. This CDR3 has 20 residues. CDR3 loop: CASSLGTLTSRQGINTEAFF. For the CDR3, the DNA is TGTGCCAGCAGCTTAGGTACTCTAACCTCGAGACAGGGGATAAACACTGAAGCTTTCTTT.

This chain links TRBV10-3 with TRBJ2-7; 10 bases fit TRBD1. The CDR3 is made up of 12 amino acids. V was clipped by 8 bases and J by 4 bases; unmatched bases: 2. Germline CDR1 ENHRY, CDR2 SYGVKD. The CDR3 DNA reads TGTGCCATCGAGGGACAGGGGTACGAGCAGTACTTC. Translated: CAIEGQGYEQYF.